A single T cell receptor beta chain is shown here with its context. The target antigen is unknown. This entry comes from a study of T cell repertoires in cytomegalovirus infection. Overall study context: Signatures in public TCR beta sequences pointed to both CMV infection and matching HLA type. Study-level results: Cumulative frequency of public TCR beta families picked out carriers of CMV plus the relevant HLA. The ex vivo response was dominated by HLA-C-restricted CMV-specific TCR beta clonotypes.

TCRdb used MiXCR to reprocess the reads, holding one entry per CDR3 protein. The sample lists around 450,000 distinct CDR3 sequences; roughly 30% were seen once. The CDR3 has 17 amino acids. V lost 0 bases and J lost 5; bases outside the gene matches: 9. Germline values: CDR1 MNHNY, CDR2 SVGAGI (reference sequence). This receptor was identified in a human donor in good health (CMV status not recorded). Some clones in this sample may be carry-over from other donors' samples. Sample: PBMCs. V usage is TRBV6-6 and J usage is TRBJ2-2, with TRBD2 identical over 7 bases. The CDR3 here is CASSYSIWGGRTGELFF. Here the CDR3 DNA reads TGTGCCAGCAGTTACTCGATTTGGGGGGGAAGGACCGGGGAGCTGTTTTTT.